The clone carrying this T cell receptor beta chain has ten or more counts. Its antigen is as yet unknown. The V segment lost 3 bases and the J segment 0 bases; nucleotides outside the gene matches: 8. The CDR3 consists of 16 residues. The germline CDR1 and CDR2 sequences are SGHTA and FQGNSA. This sample is part of a study of T cell repertoires in cytomegalovirus infection. The overall study: CMV epitopes that were recently identified and HLA-C-restricted were used alongside well-studied HLA-B-restricted ones.

TCRdb re-derived calls from the reads in MiXCR, one entry per CDR3 protein. Of about 330,000 distinct CDR3 sequences listed, nearly 35% were seen once; the top ten hold less than 15%. Overall study findings and caveats: Across the ex vivo response, the dominant clonotypes were HLA-C-restricted CMV-specific TCR beta clonotypes.

The TCR sequence derives from a human donor in good health (CMV status not recorded). Some clones in this sample may be carry-over from other donors' samples. The sample in question was cultured PBMCs, obtained from culture after CMV antigen stimulation. The chain combines TRBV7-2 with TRBJ2-7; 7 nucleotides align to TRBD2. The CDR3 nucleotides read TGTGCCAGCAGCTTGATCTCTAGCGGATACTCCTACGAGCAGTACTTC. This gives the protein CASSLISSGYSYEQYF.